This T cell receptor beta chain was documented in a study of blood T cell repertoires in COVID-19. About the study: Spain, Italy and the United States supplied samples that represented acute and convalescent COVID-19. The analysed material was cDNA or gDNA that came from T cells, B-cell-depleted T cells, or PBMCs.

In the authors' workflow: Reference gene primer amplification yielded estimated nucleated cell counts. The repertoire was sequenced with immunoSEQ multiplex PCR; TCRdb's copy has only in-frame clones and lacks some. V, J and clone size reflect that table, while D and trimming were determined from the DNA. Counted here are around 250,000 clones, 75% to 90% occurring once; the ten biggest clones make up less than 1%. Germline loops: CDR1 LNHDA, CDR2 SQIVND (reference sequence). The CDR3 runs 15 residues. Trimming cost V 6 bases and J 5 bases; bases outside gene matches: 9. This TCR was sampled from a woman aged 40 to 50 who had recovered from COVID-19. The V call is TRBV19, the J call TRBJ2-5; 10 bases are a match to TRBD2. The sequenced material came from peripheral blood. The CDR3 is CASSTSSGSRETQYF. As DNA, the CDR3 is TGTGCCAGTAGCACCTCTAGCGGGAGTCGGGAGACCCAGTACTTC. The complete variable domain, with remaining parts taken from reference TRBV19 and TRBJ2-5, reads DGGITQSPKYLFRKEGQNVTLSCEQNLNHDAMYWYRQDPGQGLRLIYYSQIVNDFQKGDIAEGYSVSREKKESFPLTVTSAQKNPTAFYLCASSTSSGSRETQYFGPGTRLLVL.